These 4 T cell receptor beta chains were sequenced from one sample in a study of regulatory and conventional T cells in RAG deficiency. The sorted conventional CD4+ T cells were CD25-low and CD127-high, with genomic DNA sequenced. Sequencing used immunoSEQ multiplex PCR; TCRdb keeps in-frame clones, though not all of them. The sample consists of about 30,000 clones, 90% to 97% of them appearing once. The same sample was also studied in work on regulatory T cells. That work states: Primers: 52 TRBV forward and 13 TRBJ reverse.

Sequenced sample: CD25- CD4+ T cells sorted from blood. These receptors all stem from a human donor in good health.

The chain couples TRBV30 to TRBJ2-7, with 8 bases identical to TRBD1. CDR3 length: 13 residues. CDR1 is GTSNPN, CDR2 SVGIG, per germline (reference sequence). Trimming cost V 2 bases and J 10 bases; bases outside gene matches: 10. The CDR3 nucleotides are TGTGCCTGGAGTTCTTCCGTCAGGGGGCAACAGTACTTC. It yields the protein CAWSSSVRGQQYF.

This sequence joins TRBV5-1 and TRBJ2-4; D might be TRBD2 (6 bases). Trimming removed 0 bases from V and 10 bases from J, with 17 bases in between. This CDR3 contains 15 residues. Germline CDR1 and CDR2: SGHRS and YFSETQ. DNA of the CDR3: TGCGCCAGCAGCTTGGACTGGGGAGGACGTAGGATTCAGTACTTC. Amino acids: CASSLDWGGRRIQYF.

This chain connects TRBV11-2 to TRBJ2-7; tentative D call: TRBD2 (5 bases). The CDR3 has 13 residues. Trimming cost V 1 base and J 4 bases, with 8 bases left between them. Germline V gives CDR1 SGHAT, CDR2 FQNNGV. CDR3 nucleotide sequence: TGTGCCAGCAGCTTAGTATCGGGGTACGAGCAGTACTTC. Translating it yields CASSLVSGYEQYF.

The rearrangement uses TRBV6-5 and TRBJ2-5, with TRBD1 matching over 7 bases. This CDR3 contains 14 residues. The germline CDR1 and CDR2 sequences are MNHEY and SVGAGI. The trim removed 2 bases at V and 2 bases at J, leaving 2 bases unmatched. CDR3: CASSYGTAQETQYF. CDR3 nucleotides: TGTGCCAGCAGTTACGGGACAGCGCAAGAGACCCAGTACTTC.